The clone carrying this T cell receptor beta chain was seen ten or more times. This sample was included in a study of read filtering for tumor transcriptome and immune sequencing. The library was built from about 400 ng RNA with molecular barcoded adaptors for alpha/delta and beta/gamma chains. TCRdb re-called the reads with MiXCR, one entry per CDR3 protein. The sample lists about 37,000 distinct CDR3 sequences, roughly an eighth occurring once. The CDR3 runs 15 residues. V shed 4 bases and J 5 bases; nucleotides not matched to a gene: 9. In germline, CDR1 is SGHNT, CDR2 YYREEE (reference sequence). The chain carries TRBV5-4 and TRBJ2-1; TRBD2 matches 7 bases. The sequenced sample was a population of CD138-negative cells sorted from bone marrow. This TCR was recovered from a donor aged 40 or over with multiple myeloma. In nucleotides, the CDR3 is TGTGCCAGCAGCATAAGACTAGCTACTGACAATGAGCAGTTCTTC. Protein: CASSIRLATDNEQFF.